Here is one T cell receptor (beta chain) with its context. From approximately 20-30 mg of unsorted bulk tissue, DNA and RNA were co-extracted together. The length of the CDR3 is 13 residues. In germline, CDR1 is DFQATT, CDR2 SNEGSKA (reference sequence). With V trimmed by 6 bases and J by 4 bases, 8 bases remained unmatched. These data originate in a study of tumor-infiltrating lymphocytes in primary liver carcinoma. Study information: Men and women, 30 to 69 years of age, made up the patients.

A primer matching the constant region was used to make TCR beta cDNA from approximately 0.45 ug of total RNA. Three nested multiplex PCR rounds, a slightly modified ARM-PCR method, built the TCR beta libraries. The first two PCR rounds used TRBV1-TRBV30 forward primers with a C-beta reverse primer, about 10 cycles each. TCRdb called the multiplex PCR reads again in MiXCR, with one record for every CDR3 protein. This repertoire shows 99,000 or so distinct CDR3 sequences, more than 60% found once; its top ten account for approximately 10%. This sequence originates from a woman aged 60-75 years with primary liver carcinoma and hepatitis B virus infection. The rearrangement uses TRBV20-1 and TRBJ1-1; TRBD1 matches at 7 bases. Specimen: liver tumor tissue from sampling region 5. As for subset: tumor region T5, tumor centre. The CDR3 sequence: CSAIRGGSTEAFF. CDR3 in DNA: TGCAGTGCCATCAGGGGGGGCAGCACTGAAGCTTTCTTT.